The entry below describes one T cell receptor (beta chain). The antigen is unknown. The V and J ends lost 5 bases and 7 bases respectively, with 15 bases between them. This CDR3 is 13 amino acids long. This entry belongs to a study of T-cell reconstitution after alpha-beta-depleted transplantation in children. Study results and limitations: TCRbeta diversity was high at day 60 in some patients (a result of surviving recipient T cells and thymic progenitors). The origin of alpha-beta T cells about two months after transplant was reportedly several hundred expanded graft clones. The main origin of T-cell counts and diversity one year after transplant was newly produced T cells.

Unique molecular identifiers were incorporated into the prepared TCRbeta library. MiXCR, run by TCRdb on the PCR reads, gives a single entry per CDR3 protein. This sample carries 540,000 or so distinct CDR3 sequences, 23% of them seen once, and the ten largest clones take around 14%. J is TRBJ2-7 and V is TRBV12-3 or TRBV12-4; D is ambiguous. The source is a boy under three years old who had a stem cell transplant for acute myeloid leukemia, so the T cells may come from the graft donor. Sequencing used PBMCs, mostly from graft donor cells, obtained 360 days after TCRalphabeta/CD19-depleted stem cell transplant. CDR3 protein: CASSLSRFEEQYF. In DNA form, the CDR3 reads TGTGCCAGCAGTCTTAGCCGCTTCGAGGAGCAGTACTTC.